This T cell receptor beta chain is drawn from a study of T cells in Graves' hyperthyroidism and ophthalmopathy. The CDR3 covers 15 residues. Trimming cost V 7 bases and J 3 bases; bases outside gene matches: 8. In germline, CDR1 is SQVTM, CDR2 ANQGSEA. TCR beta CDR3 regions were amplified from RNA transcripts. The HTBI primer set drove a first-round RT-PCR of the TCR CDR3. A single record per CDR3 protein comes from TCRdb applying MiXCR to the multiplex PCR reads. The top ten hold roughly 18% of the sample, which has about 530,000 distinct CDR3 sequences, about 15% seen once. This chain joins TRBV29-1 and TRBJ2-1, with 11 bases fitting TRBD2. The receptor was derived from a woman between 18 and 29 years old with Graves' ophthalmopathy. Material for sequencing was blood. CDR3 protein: CSGVGLAGDYNEQFF. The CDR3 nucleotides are TGCAGCGGGGTAGGACTAGCGGGCGACTACAATGAGCAGTTCTTC.